This T cell receptor beta chain derives from a study of T cell responses to AZD1222 COVID-19 vaccine. Data came from immunoSEQ multiplex PCR; TCRdb stores just in-frame clones and leaves some out. In the table there are 150,000 to 200,000 clones, 94% of which are singletons. On this clone: Its antigen is unidentified.

Germline lookup yields CDR1 GTSNPN and CDR2 SVGIG (reference sequence). V was clipped by 0 bases and J by 7 bases, with 12 bases between them. The CDR3 runs 14 residues. The study, taken as a whole, reports: Spike was spanned by vaccine-associated CD4 TCRs, which were dominant at 160-218 and 743-854. Once two AZD1222 doses were given, Spike-specific TCR breadth and depth went up.

The sequence was collected from an adult who received the AZD1222 COVID-19 vaccine. The sample consisted of peripheral blood, taken 28 days after the second AZD1222 dose. The chain uses TRBV30 and TRBJ1-4, with D perhaps matching TRBD1 (6 bases). CDR3 residues: CAWSVGGGGEKLFF. CDR3 in DNA: TGTGCCTGGAGTGTAGGGGGGGGAGGTGAAAAACTGTTTTTT.